The 8 T cell receptor beta chains below come from one sample, sequenced in a study of blood T cell repertoires in COVID-19. Data came from immunoSEQ multiplex PCR; TCRdb stores just in-frame clones and leaves some out. The sample includes 65,000 to 95,000 clones, 65% to 90% seen only once; the top ten take 20% to 25%. The sequenced material came from peripheral blood. The receptors were sampled from a woman between 45 and 65 years old with acute or convalescent COVID-19.

The V call is TRBV2, the J call TRBJ2-3; 7 bases align to TRBD2. CDR1 is SNHLY and CDR2 is FYNNEI in the germline V gene. Unmatched junction bases numbered 4, after V lost 6 bases and J lost 1 base. The CDR3 is made up of 14 amino acids. The CDR3 spells CASRSGIGTDTQYF. The CDR3 coding sequence is TGTGCCAGCAGAAGCGGGATAGGCACAGATACGCAGTATTTT.

This sequence joins TRBV5-1 and TRBJ2-5; D is perhaps TRBD2 (5 bases). Germline CDR1 and CDR2: SGHRS and YFSETQ. The CDR3 runs to 15 residues. V lost 1 base and J 5 bases, leaving 15 bases between the germline ends. CDR3 in amino acids: CASSLQPGTGETQYF. DNA of the CDR3: TGCGCCAGCAGCTTGCAGCCGGGAACGGGTGAGACCCAGTACTTC. The complete variable domain, with remaining parts taken from reference TRBV5-1 and TRBJ2-5, reads KAGVTQTPRYLIKTRGQQVTLSCSPISGHRSVSWYQQTPGQGLQFLFEYFSETQRNKGNFPGRFSGRQFSNSRSEMNVSTLELGDSALYLCASSLQPGTGETQYFGPGTRLLVL.

V and J are TRBV12-5 and TRBJ2-7; the match to TRBD1 covers 7 bases. CDR1 LGHNT and CDR2 FRNRAP come from the germline V gene. The CDR3 runs 14 residues. With 9 bases clipped from V and 4 bases from J, the junction kept 12 bases outside the gene matches. In DNA, the CDR3 is TGTGCTAGGCCCCAAAGACAGGGTGCGTACGAGCAGTACTTC. Protein sequence: CARPQRQGAYEQYF.

This clone showed up just once. The chain recombines TRBV2 with TRBJ2-7; 11 bases map to TRBD1. The V and J ends lost 2 bases and 6 bases, in that order; junction bases with no gene match: 21. Germline CDR1 and CDR2: SNHLY and FYNNEI. The CDR3 is 20 amino acids. The CDR3 sequence is CASSEYPPGTGGMAVGEQYF. The CDR3 DNA sequence: TGTGCCAGCAGTGAATACCCCCCCGGGACAGGGGGAATGGCTGTGGGCGAGCAGTACTTC.

The gene calls are TRBV4-3 and TRBJ2-4; TRBD1 is a possible D gene (6 bases). Trimming took 0 bases from V and 6 from J, leaving 12 bases between them. Germline CDR1 reads LGHNA; CDR2 reads YSLEER. CDR3 length equals 15 residues. The CDR3 reads CASSQDRHRVNIQYF. The CDR3 DNA reads as TGCGCCAGCAGCCAAGATCGCCACAGGGTAAACATTCAGTACTTC.

This clone was detected a few times. CDR3: CASSYEFRDTGELFF. The CDR3 coding sequence is TGTGCCAGCAGTTACGAGTTCCGCGACACCGGGGAGCTGTTTTTT. This chain links TRBV6-2 or TRBV6-3 with TRBJ2-2, with no clear D. Trimming stripped 2 bases from V and 3 bases from J, with 10 bases between. The CDR3 contains 15 residues. Germline CDR1 reads MNHEY; CDR2 reads SVGEGT.

The V call is TRBV7-2, the J call TRBJ1-3; tentative D call: TRBD1 (5 bases). Trimming cost V 7 bases and J 1 base, with 14 bases left between them. Germline V gene lookup returns CDR1 SGHTA and CDR2 FQGNSA. This CDR3 has 15 residues. DNA for the CDR3: TGTGCCAGCAAGATCGGCGGGGGATCTGGAAACACCATATATTTT. This translates into CASKIGGGSGNTIYF.

This clone was counted a single time. The chain has TRBV6-6 and TRBJ2-7, with a possible D match to TRBD2 (5 bases). Germline V gives CDR1 MNHNY, CDR2 SVGAGI (reference sequence). The V end was cut by 6 bases, the J end by 3 bases, with 15 bases between. This CDR3 spans 14 amino acids. CDR3 sequence reads: CASRRPGSDYEQYF. In DNA, the CDR3 is TGTGCCAGCAGACGACCGGGATCCGACTACGAGCAGTACTTC.